This T cell receptor (beta chain) stems from a study of a mutant IDH1 vaccine in newly diagnosed glioma. Time point defined: week 35, safety follow-up. Topical imiquimod accompanied each vaccine dose, which consisted of 300 ug of mutant IDH1 20-mer peptide. The method was immunoSEQ multiplex PCR; TCRdb's version includes in-frame clones alone and lacks a portion of them. The sample shows more than 25,000 clones, roughly 79% of them seen only once. Germline V gives CDR1 SGHTS, CDR2 YDEGEE. The CDR3 extends over 15 amino acids. V was cut by 1 base and J by 8 bases, with 18 bases left in between. About this clone: Its antigen is unidentified.

This clonotype was obtained from a woman in her thirties with glioma. Some clones in this sample may be carry-over from other donors' samples. This specimen was PBMCs, taken from a glioma patient whose treatment included an IDH1 peptide vaccine. J is TRBJ1-2 and V is TRBV5-8; D remains unclear. The CDR3 sequence is CASSLNDPPRGGYTF. The CDR3 nucleotides are TGTGCCAGCAGCTTGAATGATCCGCCGCGGGGAGGCTACACCTTC.